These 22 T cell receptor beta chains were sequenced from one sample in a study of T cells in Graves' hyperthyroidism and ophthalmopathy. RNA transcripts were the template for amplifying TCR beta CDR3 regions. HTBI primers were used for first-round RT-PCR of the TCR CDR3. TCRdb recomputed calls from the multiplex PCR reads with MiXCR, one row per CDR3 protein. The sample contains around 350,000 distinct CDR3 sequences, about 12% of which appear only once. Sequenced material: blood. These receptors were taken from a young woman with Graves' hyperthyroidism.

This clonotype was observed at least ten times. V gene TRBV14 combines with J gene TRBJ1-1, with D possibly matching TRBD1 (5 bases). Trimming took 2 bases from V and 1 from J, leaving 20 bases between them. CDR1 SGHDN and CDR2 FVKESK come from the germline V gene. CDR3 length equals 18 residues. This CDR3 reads CASSQSVLGASWNTEAFF. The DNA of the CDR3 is TGTGCCAGCAGCCAAAGCGTCTTAGGGGCCAGTTGGAACACTGAAGCTTTCTTT.

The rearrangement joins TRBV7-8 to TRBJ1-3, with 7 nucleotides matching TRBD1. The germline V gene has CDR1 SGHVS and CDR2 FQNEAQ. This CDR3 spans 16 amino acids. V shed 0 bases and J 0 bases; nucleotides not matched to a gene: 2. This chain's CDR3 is CASSLAWDSSGNTIYF. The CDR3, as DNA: TGTGCCAGCAGCTTAGCTTGGGACAGCTCTGGAAACACCATATATTTT.

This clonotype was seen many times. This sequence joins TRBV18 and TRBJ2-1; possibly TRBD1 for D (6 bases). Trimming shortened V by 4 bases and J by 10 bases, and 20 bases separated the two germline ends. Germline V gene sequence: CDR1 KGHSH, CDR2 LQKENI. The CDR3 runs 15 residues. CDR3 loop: CASSLLTGTRKEQFF. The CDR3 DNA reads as TGTGCCAGCTCACTACTTACCGGGACAAGGAAAGAGCAGTTCTTC.

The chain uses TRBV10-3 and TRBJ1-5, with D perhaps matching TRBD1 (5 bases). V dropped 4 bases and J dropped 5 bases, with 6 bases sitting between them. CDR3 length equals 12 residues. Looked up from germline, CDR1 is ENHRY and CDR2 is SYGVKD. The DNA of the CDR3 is TGTGCCATCAGTGCGGGGGATCAGCCCCAGCATTTT. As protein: CAISAGDQPQHF.

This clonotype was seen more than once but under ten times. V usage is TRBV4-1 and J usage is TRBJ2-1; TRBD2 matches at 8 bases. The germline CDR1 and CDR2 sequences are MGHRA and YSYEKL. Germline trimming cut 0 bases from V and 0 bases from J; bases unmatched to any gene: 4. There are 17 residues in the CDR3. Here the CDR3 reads CASSQDPGGSSYNEQFF. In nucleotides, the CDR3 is TGCGCCAGCAGCCAAGATCCGGGGGGGAGCTCCTACAATGAGCAGTTCTTC.

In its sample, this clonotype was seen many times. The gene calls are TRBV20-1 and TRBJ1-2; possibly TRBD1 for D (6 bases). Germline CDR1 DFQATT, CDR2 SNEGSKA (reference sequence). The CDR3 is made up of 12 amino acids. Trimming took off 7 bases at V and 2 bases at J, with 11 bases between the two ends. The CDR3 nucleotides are TGCAGTGTTCAGGGGTCCAACTATGGCTACACCTTC. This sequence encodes CSVQGSNYGYTF.

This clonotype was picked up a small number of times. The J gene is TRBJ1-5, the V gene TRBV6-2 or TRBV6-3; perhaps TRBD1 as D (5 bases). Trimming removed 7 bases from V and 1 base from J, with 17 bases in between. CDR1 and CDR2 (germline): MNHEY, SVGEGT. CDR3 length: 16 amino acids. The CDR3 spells CASNRGPDASNQPQHF. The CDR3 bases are TGTGCCAGCAACCGGGGCCCTGACGCGAGCAATCAGCCCCAGCATTTT.

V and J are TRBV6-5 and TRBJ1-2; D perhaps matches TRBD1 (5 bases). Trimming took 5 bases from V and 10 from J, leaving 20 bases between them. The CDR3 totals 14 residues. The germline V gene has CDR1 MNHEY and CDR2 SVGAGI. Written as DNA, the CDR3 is TGTGCCAGCAGTACTTGGGAGGGGCGGGGTCACTACACCTTC. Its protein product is CASSTWEGRGHYTF.

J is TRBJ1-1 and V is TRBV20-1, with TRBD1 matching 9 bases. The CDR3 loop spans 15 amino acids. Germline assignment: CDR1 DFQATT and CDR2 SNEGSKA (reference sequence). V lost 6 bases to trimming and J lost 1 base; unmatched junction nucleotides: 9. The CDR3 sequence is CSARTGAVGNTEAFF. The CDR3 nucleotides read TGCAGTGCCCGGACAGGGGCGGTGGGGAACACTGAAGCTTTCTTT.

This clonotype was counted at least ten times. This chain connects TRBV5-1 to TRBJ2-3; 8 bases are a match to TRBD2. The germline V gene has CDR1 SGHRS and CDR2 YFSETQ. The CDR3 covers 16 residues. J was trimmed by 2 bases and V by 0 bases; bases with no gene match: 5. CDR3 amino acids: CASSLEAGGPTDTQYF. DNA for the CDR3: TGCGCCAGCAGCTTGGAGGCGGGGGGTCCCACAGATACGCAGTATTTT. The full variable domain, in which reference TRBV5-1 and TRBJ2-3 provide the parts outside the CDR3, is KAGVTQTPRYLIKTRGQQVTLSCSPISGHRSVSWYQQTPGQGLQFLFEYFSETQRNKGNFPGRFSGRQFSNSRSEMNVSTLELGDSALYLCASSLEAGGPTDTQYFGPGTRLTVL.

CDR3 bases: TGTGCCAGCAGCTTGGAGTTGGCAGTAGTCGGCACCATATATTTT. This sequence encodes CASSLELAVVGTIYF. The V and J genes are TRBV5-6 and TRBJ1-3; D gene ambiguous. V lost 0 bases and J lost 9, with 16 bases in between. The germline gives CDR1 SGHDT, CDR2 YYEEEE. The CDR3 has 15 amino acids.

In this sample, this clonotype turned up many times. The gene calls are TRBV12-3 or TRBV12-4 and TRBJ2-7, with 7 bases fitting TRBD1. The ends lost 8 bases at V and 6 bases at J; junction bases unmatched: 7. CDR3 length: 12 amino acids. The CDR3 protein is CASGTGVREQYF. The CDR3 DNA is TGTGCCAGCGGTACAGGGGTGCGCGAGCAGTACTTC.

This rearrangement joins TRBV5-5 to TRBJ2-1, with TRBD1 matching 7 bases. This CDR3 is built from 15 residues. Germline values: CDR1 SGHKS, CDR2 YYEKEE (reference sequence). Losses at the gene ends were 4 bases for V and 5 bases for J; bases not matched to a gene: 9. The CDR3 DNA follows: TGTGCCAGCAGCCCCCAGACAGGGTGGAACAATGAGCAGTTCTTC. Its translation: CASSPQTGWNNEQFF.

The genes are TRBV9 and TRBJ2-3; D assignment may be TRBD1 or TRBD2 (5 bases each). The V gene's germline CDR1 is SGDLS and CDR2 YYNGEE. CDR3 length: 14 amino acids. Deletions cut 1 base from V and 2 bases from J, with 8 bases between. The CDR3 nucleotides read TGTGCCAGCAGCGTACACGGGGCCACAGATACGCAGTATTTT. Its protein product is CASSVHGATDTQYF.

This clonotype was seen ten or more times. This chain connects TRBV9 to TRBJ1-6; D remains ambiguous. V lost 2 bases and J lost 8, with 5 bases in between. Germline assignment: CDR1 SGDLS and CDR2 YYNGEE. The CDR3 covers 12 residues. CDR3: CASSVPDSPLHF. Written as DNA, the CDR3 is TGTGCCAGCAGCGTGCCGGATTCACCCCTCCACTTT. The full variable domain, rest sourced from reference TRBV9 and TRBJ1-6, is DSGVTQTPKHLITATGQRVTLRCSPRSGDLSVYWYQQSLDQGLQFLIQYYNGEERAKGNILERFSAQQFPDLHSELNLSSLELGDSALYFCASSVPDSPLHFGNGTRLTVT.

DNA for the CDR3: TGTGCCAGCAGTTTATGGGCTAGCGCCGAGCAGTACTTC. Its protein product is CASSLWASAEQYF. The chain uses TRBV28 and TRBJ2-7; weak D call: TRBD2 (6 bases). The CDR3 runs 13 residues. V was trimmed by 0 bases and J by 6 bases, leaving 9 bases between them. Germline V gene lookup returns CDR1 MDHEN and CDR2 SYDVKM.

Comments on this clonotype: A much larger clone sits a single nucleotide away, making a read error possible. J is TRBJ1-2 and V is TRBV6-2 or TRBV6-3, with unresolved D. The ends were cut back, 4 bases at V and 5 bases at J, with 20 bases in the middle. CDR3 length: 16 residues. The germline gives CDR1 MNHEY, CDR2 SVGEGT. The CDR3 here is CASSSPERLRLYGYTF. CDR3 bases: TGTGCCAGCAGTTCACCGGAACGCTTAAGGCTATATGGCTACACCTTC.

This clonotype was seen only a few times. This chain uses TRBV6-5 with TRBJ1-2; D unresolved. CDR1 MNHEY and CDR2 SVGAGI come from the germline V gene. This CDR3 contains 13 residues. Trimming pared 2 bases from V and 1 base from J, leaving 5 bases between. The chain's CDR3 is CASSYHDNYGYTF. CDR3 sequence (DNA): TGTGCCAGCAGTTACCACGATAACTATGGCTACACCTTC.

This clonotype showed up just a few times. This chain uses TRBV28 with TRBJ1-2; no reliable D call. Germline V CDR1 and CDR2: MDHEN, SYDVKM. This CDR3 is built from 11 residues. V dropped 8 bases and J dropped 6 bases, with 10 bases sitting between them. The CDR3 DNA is TGTGCCAGCGGAGGGTCGGATGGCTACACCTTC. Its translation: CASGGSDGYTF.

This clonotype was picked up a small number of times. As DNA, the CDR3 is TGTGCCAGTTACCGTGACTTTAATTCACCCCTCCACTTT. It is translated as CASYRDFNSPLHF. The V call is TRBV6-1, the J call TRBJ1-6; no definite D call. The CDR3 covers 13 residues. CDR1 is MNHNS and CDR2 is SASEGT in the germline V gene. The V gene lost 9 bases and the J gene lost 6 bases, with 12 bases spanning the gap.

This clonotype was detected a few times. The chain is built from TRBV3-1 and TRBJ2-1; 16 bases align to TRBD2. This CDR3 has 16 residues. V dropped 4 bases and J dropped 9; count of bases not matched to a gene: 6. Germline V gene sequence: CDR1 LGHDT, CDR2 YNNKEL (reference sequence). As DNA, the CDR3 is TGTGCCAGCAGCCCGGGACTAGCGGGAGGGCTGAGTGAGCAGTTCTTC. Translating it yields CASSPGLAGGLSEQFF.

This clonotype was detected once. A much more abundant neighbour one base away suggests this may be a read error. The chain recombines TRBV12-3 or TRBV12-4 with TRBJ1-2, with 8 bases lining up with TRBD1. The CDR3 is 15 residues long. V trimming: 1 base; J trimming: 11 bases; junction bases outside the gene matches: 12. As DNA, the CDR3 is TGTGCCAGCAGTTTAGTCGGCGGGACAGGAGGGCTATACACCTTC. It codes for CASSLVGGTGGLYTF.